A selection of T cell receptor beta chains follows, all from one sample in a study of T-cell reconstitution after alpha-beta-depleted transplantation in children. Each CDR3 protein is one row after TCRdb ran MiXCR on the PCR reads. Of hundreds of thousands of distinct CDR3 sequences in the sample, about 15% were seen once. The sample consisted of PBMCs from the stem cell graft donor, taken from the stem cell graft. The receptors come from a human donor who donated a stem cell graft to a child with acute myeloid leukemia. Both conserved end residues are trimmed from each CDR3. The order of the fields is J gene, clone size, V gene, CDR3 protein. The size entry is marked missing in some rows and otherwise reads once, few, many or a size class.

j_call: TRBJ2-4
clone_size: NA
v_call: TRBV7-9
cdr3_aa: ASSTTSFRHIQY

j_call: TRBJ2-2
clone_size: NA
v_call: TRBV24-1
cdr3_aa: ATSARGFGELF

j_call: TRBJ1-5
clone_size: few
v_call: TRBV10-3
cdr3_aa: AISAGQLMAQH

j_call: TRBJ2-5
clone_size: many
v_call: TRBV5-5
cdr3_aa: ASSLGPEQETQY

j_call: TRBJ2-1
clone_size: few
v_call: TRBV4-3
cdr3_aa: ASSRQTSGVYNEQF

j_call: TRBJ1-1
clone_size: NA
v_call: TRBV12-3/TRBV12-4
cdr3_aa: ASSWERNTEAF

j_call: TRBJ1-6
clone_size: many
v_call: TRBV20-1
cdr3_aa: SARDSGLQSSSYNSPLH

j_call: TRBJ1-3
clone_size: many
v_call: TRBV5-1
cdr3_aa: ASSPGTASISGNTIY

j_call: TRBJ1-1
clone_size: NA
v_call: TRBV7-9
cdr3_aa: ASSPTLVPEAF

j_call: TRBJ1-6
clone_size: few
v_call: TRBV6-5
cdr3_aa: ASRLDRGNSPLH

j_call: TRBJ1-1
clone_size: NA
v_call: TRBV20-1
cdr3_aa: SVGEYTEAF

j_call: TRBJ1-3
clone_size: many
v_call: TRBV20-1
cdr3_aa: SASGDGNTIY

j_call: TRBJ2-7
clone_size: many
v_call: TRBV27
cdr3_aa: ASSSGTRSYEQY

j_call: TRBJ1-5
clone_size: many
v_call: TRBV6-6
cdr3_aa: ASTIPPNQPQH

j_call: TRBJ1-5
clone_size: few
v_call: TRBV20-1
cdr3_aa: SALGLSNQPQH

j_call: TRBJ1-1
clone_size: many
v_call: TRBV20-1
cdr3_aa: SAREAARNTEAF

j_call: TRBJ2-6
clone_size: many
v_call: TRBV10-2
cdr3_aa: ASSEWASGANVLT

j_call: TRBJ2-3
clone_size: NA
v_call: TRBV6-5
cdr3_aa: ASSYSGQTSTDTQY

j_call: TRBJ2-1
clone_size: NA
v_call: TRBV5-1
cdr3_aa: ASSQGGTGTYNEQF

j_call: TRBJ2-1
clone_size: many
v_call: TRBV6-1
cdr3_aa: ASSGMLSASRNEQF

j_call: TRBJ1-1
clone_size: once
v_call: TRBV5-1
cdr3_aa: ASNHGNTEAF

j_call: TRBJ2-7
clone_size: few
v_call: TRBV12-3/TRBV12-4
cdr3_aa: ASSFSGRTYEQY

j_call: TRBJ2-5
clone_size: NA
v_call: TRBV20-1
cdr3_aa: SATTGGAVEETQY

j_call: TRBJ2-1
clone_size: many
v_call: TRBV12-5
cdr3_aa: ASGQYGAGGEQF

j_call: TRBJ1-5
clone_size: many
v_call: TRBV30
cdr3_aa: AWAYSVSQPQH

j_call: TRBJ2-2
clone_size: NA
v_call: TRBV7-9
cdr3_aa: AIQQGSNTGELF

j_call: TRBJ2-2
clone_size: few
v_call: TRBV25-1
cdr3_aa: ASSELAPTVNTGELF

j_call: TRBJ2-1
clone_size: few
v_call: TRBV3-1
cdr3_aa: ASSQEEGVVGLAGDSSSYNEQF

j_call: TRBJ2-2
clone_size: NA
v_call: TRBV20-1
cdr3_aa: SASPMRGAGELF

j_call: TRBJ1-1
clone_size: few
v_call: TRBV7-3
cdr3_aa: ASSAPGKPAF

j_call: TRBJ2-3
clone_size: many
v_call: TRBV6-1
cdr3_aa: ATQTGEATDTQY

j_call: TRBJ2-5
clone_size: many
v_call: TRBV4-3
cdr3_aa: ASSQGGLAGQETQY